This is a list of T cell receptor beta chains from one sample in a study of cytomegalovirus exposure and HLA in healthy donors. The table came from immunoSEQ multiplex PCR; TCRdb's copy has only in-frame clones and leaves some out. Of around 230,000 clones listed, roughly 80% are singletons. The specimen sequenced was PBMCs. These receptors were collected from a man aged 40-49 years in good health and CMV-seropositive. Each CDR3 is given without its conserved first and last residue.

v_call: TRBV4-1
j_call: -
cdr3_aa: ASSHRLAGSYEQY

v_call: TRBV6-1
j_call: TRBJ2-7
cdr3_aa: ASIFRQGAYEQY

v_call: TRBV25-1
j_call: TRBJ2-5
cdr3_aa: ASTGLAEETQY

v_call: TRBV2
j_call: TRBJ1-5
cdr3_aa: ASTYSQGNQPQH

v_call: TRBV19
j_call: TRBJ2-5
cdr3_aa: ASSIVQGAWETQY

v_call: TRBV28
j_call: TRBJ2-7
cdr3_aa: ASTPRGYEQY

v_call: TRBV21-1
j_call: TRBJ2-3
cdr3_aa: ASSSKEGASTDTQY

v_call: TRBV27
j_call: TRBJ1-5
cdr3_aa: ASSLGQGDNQPQH

v_call: TRBV5-1
j_call: TRBJ1-4
cdr3_aa: ASSLVMGSTNEKLF

v_call: TRBV10-1
j_call: TRBJ2-1
cdr3_aa: ASSETGVDEQF

v_call: TRBV5-1
j_call: TRBJ2-5
cdr3_aa: ASSLGPRSQETQY

v_call: TRBV29-1
j_call: TRBJ2-7
cdr3_aa: SVEGLAGGYEQY

v_call: TRBV6-5
j_call: TRBJ2-1
cdr3_aa: ASRPGLAHNEQF

v_call: TRBV15
j_call: TRBJ1-5
cdr3_aa: ATSREAGGVQPQH

v_call: TRBV27
j_call: TRBJ2-2
cdr3_aa: ASSFRQSTGELF

v_call: TRBV4-1
j_call: TRBJ1-2
cdr3_aa: ASSQLARGLGYGYT

v_call: TRBV18
j_call: TRBJ2-2
cdr3_aa: ASSPMRGRNTGELF

v_call: TRBV19
j_call: TRBJ1-1
cdr3_aa: ASSPGTGRTEAF

v_call: TRBV5-4
j_call: TRBJ2-2
cdr3_aa: ASSLRQGDGTGELF

v_call: TRBV30
j_call: TRBJ2-1
cdr3_aa: AWSRTSGNLKNEQF

v_call: TRBV18
j_call: TRBJ1-1
cdr3_aa: ASSPFQENTEAF

v_call: TRBV2
j_call: TRBJ2-1
cdr3_aa: ASSDQLAGANEQF

v_call: TRBV9
j_call: TRBJ2-3
cdr3_aa: ASSVSGGYTQY

v_call: TRBV7-9
j_call: TRBJ2-3
cdr3_aa: ASSLGGLAGGPTDTQY

v_call: TRBV30
j_call: TRBJ2-2
cdr3_aa: AWSAGLRGGELF

v_call: TRBV27
j_call: TRBJ1-2
cdr3_aa: ASSLTRANGYT

v_call: TRBV6-6
j_call: TRBJ1-2
cdr3_aa: ASSPQGRGANYGYT